The 19 T cell receptor beta chains below come from one sample, sequenced in a study of blood T cell repertoires in COVID-19. Clones were sequenced by immunoSEQ multiplex PCR, and TCRdb holds only the in-frame ones, with some missing. The sample lists approximately 200,000 clones; around 84% were seen once. Input material: peripheral blood. These receptors were collected from a woman in her sixties or seventies who had recovered from COVID-19.

The chain recombines TRBV9 with TRBJ2-7; 9 nucleotides agree with TRBD1. This CDR3 has 14 amino acids. Trimming removed 0 bases from V and 3 bases from J; junction bases left unmatched: 1. CDR1 and CDR2 (germline): SGDLS, YYNGEE. CDR3 sequence (DNA): TGTGCCAGCAGCGTAGGGACAGGGGACTACGAGCAGTACTTC. Its translation is CASSVGTGDYEQYF.

The chain employs TRBV2 and TRBJ2-1; the match to TRBD2 covers 10 bases. Germline lookup yields CDR1 SNHLY and CDR2 FYNNEI. The ends lost 6 bases at V and 7 bases at J; junction bases unmatched: 9. The CDR3 runs 15 residues. This CDR3 is CASRVERGGVNEQFF. CDR3 bases: TGTGCCAGCAGGGTTGAGCGGGGGGGAGTGAATGAGCAGTTCTTC.

This clone was found once. V usage is TRBV11-1 and J usage is TRBJ2-3, with TRBD2 as a possible D gene (5 bases). The ends were cut back, 2 bases at V and 2 bases at J, with 8 bases in the middle. Germline V CDR1 and CDR2: SGHAT, FQDESV (reference sequence). There are 14 residues in the CDR3. The CDR3 nucleotides are TGTGCCAGCAGCTTACGGACTGTCACAGATACGCAGTATTTT. Its translation: CASSLRTVTDTQYF.

This sequence joins TRBV4-1 and TRBJ1-2; a possible D gene is TRBD1 (6 bases). Trimming took off 4 bases at V and 4 bases at J, with 16 bases between the two ends. The CDR3 is made up of 15 amino acids. CDR1 MGHRA and CDR2 YSYEKL come from the germline V gene. CDR3 in DNA: TGCGCCAGCAGCCTTTCGAAGGGGGTTTTCTATGGCTACACCTTC. It encodes CASSLSKGVFYGYTF.

CDR3 loop: CASSWGQGESPLHF. DNA of the CDR3: TGCGCCAGCAGCTGGGGACAGGGTGAATCACCCCTCCACTTT. The chain combines TRBV5-1 with TRBJ1-6; 9 bases line up with TRBD1. This CDR3 comprises 14 residues. The V gene end was trimmed by 3 bases and the J gene end by 10 bases; junction bases not matched to a gene: 5. Germline CDR1 reads SGHRS; CDR2 reads YFSETQ.

CDR3 nucleotide sequence: TGTGCCAGCAGCTTAGCGTCAGGGGGCCGTGGCTACACCTTC. Translated, it gives CASSLASGGRGYTF. The chain employs TRBV11-2 and TRBJ1-2; 8 nucleotides agree with TRBD1. CDR3 length equals 14 residues. V lost 1 base, J lost 7 bases, and 5 bases stayed unmatched. Germline V gene lookup returns CDR1 SGHAT and CDR2 FQNNGV. Full variable domain (missing parts from reference TRBV11-2 and TRBJ1-2): EAGVAQSPRYKIIEKRQSVAFWCNPISGHATLYWYQQILGQGPKLLIQFQNNGVVDDSQLPKDRFSAERLKGVDSTLKIQPAKLEDSAVYLCASSLASGGRGYTFGSGTRLTVV.

This chain connects TRBV3-1 (or the pseudogene TRBV3-2) to TRBJ2-5, with TRBD1 as a possible D gene (6 bases). CDR3 length equals 14 residues. With 4 bases removed from V and 5 bases from J, the gap between germline ends came to 14 bases. Germline V gene lookup returns CDR1 LGHDT and CDR2 YNNKEL (reference sequence). CDR3 in amino acids: CASSRLRRGETQYF. In nucleotides, the CDR3 is TGTGCCAGCAGCCGATTAAGAAGGGGGGAGACCCAGTACTTC.

The chain combines TRBV7-2 with TRBJ2-5; TRBD2 aligns across 13 bases. The CDR3 extends over 16 amino acids. V lost 5 bases to trimming and J lost 0 bases; unmatched junction nucleotides: 3. Germline-derived CDR1 and CDR2 are SGHTA and FQGNSA. CDR3 region: CASSAGLAGDQETQYF. In DNA form, the CDR3 reads TGTGCCAGCAGCGCCGGACTAGCGGGGGACCAAGAGACCCAGTACTTC.

To note about this clone: This sample includes further DNA sequences coding for the same CDR3. The chain joins TRBV5-1 to TRBJ2-7; D is perhaps TRBD1 (5 bases). Per germline, CDR1 SGHRS and CDR2 YFSETQ. The CDR3 extends over 13 amino acids. V was clipped by 0 bases and J by 1 base, with 5 bases between them. The CDR3 loop is CASSLGQSYEQYF. CDR3 nucleotide sequence: TGCGCCAGCAGCTTGGGACAGTCCTACGAGCAGTACTTC.

This chain uses TRBV19 with TRBJ2-5, with D unresolved. CDR3 size: 15 residues. CDR1 LNHDA and CDR2 SQIVND come from the germline V gene (reference sequence). V lost 1 base and J 4 bases, leaving 13 bases between the germline ends. CDR3 in amino acids: CASSIGLDNSETQYF. In nucleotides, the CDR3 is TGTGCCAGTAGTATAGGGCTAGATAATTCAGAGACCCAGTACTTC. The full variable domain, with the rest looked up from reference TRBV19 and TRBJ2-5, is DGGITQSPKYLFRKEGQNVTLSCEQNLNHDAMYWYRQDPGQGLRLIYYSQIVNDFQKGDIAEGYSVSREKKESFPLTVTSAQKNPTAFYLCASSIGLDNSETQYFGPGTRLLVL.

The V gene is TRBV9, the J gene TRBJ1-6; possible D gene TRBD1, 6 bases. V lost 4 bases and J 10 bases, leaving 18 bases between the germline ends. The CDR3 has 15 amino acids. The germline CDR1 and CDR2 sequences are SGDLS and YYNGEE. CDR3: CASSIDAGVGSPLHF. The CDR3 nucleotides read TGTGCCAGCAGCATCGATGCAGGGGTTGGGTCACCCCTCCACTTT.

V gene TRBV7-6 combines with J gene TRBJ1-6; D is ambiguous. From germline, CDR1 is SGHVS and CDR2 FNYEAQ. V gave up 5 bases and J gave up 7 bases, with 15 bases separating them. The CDR3 spans 15 residues. The chain's CDR3 is CASSASPRLNSPLHF. CDR3 sequence (DNA): TGTGCCAGCAGCGCCTCCCCAAGACTAAATTCACCCCTCCACTTT.

The rearrangement links TRBV4-2 to TRBJ1-2, with 7 positions matching TRBD1. The CDR3 covers 16 residues. V shed 2 bases and J 5 bases; nucleotides not matched to a gene: 11. Germline V gene data show CDR1 as LGHNA and CDR2 as YNFKEQ. The CDR3 loop is CASSQLQGTGGYGYTF. The CDR3 DNA sequence: TGTGCCAGCAGCCAACTACAGGGGACTGGGGGATATGGCTACACCTTC.

The chain has TRBV19 and TRBJ2-3; possibly TRBD2 for D (6 bases). CDR3 size: 16 residues. Trimming shortened V by 6 bases and J by 0 bases, and 16 bases separated the two germline ends. Germline lookup yields CDR1 LNHDA and CDR2 SQIVND (reference sequence). This CDR3 is CASSSPGRLSTDTQYF. CDR3 nucleotides: TGTGCCAGTAGCTCACCCGGGAGACTGAGCACAGATACGCAGTATTTT.

The CDR3 sequence: CASSAGTENTEAFF. CDR3 nucleotide sequence: TGTGCCAGCAGCGCTGGGACAGAGAACACTGAAGCTTTCTTT. The chain recombines TRBV9 with TRBJ1-1; 7 bases line up with TRBD1. J gave up 1 base and V 3 bases, and 3 bases lay outside the gene matches. Germline V gene data show CDR1 as SGDLS and CDR2 as YYNGEE. The CDR3 spans 14 residues.

The chain employs TRBV5-1 and TRBJ1-4; the match to TRBD1 covers 7 bases. Germline CDR1 reads SGHRS; CDR2 reads YFSETQ. The junction had 13 bases not matched to a gene; V was cut back by 4 bases and J by 10 bases. The CDR3 has 15 residues. The CDR3 is CASSQGTASSAKLFF. In nucleotides, the CDR3 is TGCGCCAGCAGCCAGGGGACAGCTTCATCGGCAAAACTGTTTTTT.

The chain uses TRBV4-3 and TRBJ2-3; D not resolved. The CDR3 covers 15 residues. The V gene's germline CDR1 is LGHNA and CDR2 YSLEER. The ends were cut back, 0 bases at V and 1 base at J, with 8 bases in the middle. CDR3 residues: CASSQDNSRTDTQYF. CDR3 in DNA: TGCGCCAGCAGCCAAGATAACTCTCGCACAGATACGCAGTATTTT.

The J gene is TRBJ2-5, the V gene TRBV11-2, with 7 bases aligning to TRBD2. The J segment lost 1 base and the V segment lost 6 bases, leaving 5 bases of the junction unmatched. Per the germline V gene, CDR1 is SGHAT and CDR2 is FQNNGV. The CDR3 consists of 14 residues. The CDR3 DNA sequence: TGTGCCAGCAGGGGGGGGACCGGCCAAGAGACCCAGTACTTC. Protein product: CASRGGTGQETQYF.

The chain is built from TRBV6-2 or TRBV6-3 and TRBJ2-7, with 10 bases identical to TRBD1. The V gene end was trimmed by 6 bases and the J gene end by 3 bases; junction bases not matched to a gene: 8. The germline gives CDR1 MNHEY, CDR2 SVGEGT. This CDR3 is 15 amino acids long. This CDR3 is CASSEPGTGDYEQYF. The DNA of the CDR3 is TGTGCCAGCAGCGAGCCCGGGACAGGGGACTACGAGCAGTACTTC.